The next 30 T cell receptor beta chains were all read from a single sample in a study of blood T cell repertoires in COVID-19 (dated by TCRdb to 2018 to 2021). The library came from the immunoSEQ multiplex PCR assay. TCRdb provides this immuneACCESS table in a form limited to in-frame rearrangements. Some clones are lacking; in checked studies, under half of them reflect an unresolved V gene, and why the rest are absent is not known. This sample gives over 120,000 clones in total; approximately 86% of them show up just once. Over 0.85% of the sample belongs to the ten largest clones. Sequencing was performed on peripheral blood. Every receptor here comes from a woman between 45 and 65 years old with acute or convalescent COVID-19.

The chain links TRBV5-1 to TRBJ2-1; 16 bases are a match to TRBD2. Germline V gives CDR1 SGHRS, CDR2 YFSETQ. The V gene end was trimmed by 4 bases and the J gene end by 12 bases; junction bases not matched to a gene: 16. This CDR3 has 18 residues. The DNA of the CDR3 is TGCGCCAGCAGCCCTATCATTGCTGGGACTAGCGGGGGGGCTGGGCAGTTCTTC. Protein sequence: CASSPIIAGTSGGAGQFF.

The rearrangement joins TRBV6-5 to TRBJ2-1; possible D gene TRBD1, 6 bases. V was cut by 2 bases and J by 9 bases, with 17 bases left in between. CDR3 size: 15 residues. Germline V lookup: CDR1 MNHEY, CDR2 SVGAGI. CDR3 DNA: TGTGCCAGCAGTTACGACCTTCCACAGGGTACTGAGCAGTTCTTC. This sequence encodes CASSYDLPQGTEQFF.

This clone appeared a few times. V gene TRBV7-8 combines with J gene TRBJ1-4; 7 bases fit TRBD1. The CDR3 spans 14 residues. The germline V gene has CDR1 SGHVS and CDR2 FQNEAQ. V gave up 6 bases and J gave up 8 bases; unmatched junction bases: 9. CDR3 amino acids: CASRGQAPIEKLFF. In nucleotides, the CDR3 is TGTGCCAGCAGAGGACAGGCTCCAATCGAAAAACTGTTTTTT.

The CDR3 sequence: CASTTLGGQVNTEAFF. In DNA, the CDR3 is TGTGCCAGTACCACCTTAGGGGGACAGGTGAACACTGAAGCTTTCTTT. The V gene is TRBV19, the J gene TRBJ1-1; 8 nucleotides line up with TRBD1. The CDR3 covers 16 residues. Germline CDR1 reads LNHDA; CDR2 reads SQIVND (reference sequence). The V gene end was trimmed by 7 bases and the J gene end by 0 bases; junction bases not matched to a gene: 10.

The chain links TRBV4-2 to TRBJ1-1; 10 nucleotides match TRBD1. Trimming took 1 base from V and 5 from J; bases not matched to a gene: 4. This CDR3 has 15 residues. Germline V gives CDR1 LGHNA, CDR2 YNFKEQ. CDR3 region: CASSQGGQGVTEAFF. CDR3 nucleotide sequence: TGTGCCAGCAGCCAAGGAGGACAGGGGGTGACTGAAGCTTTCTTT.

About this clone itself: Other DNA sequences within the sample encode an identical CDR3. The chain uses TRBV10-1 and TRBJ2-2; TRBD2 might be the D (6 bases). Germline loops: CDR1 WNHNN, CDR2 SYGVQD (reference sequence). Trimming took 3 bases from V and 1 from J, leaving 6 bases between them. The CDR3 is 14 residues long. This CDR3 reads CASSEAGNTGELFF. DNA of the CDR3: TGCGCCAGCAGTGAAGCGGGGAACACCGGGGAGCTGTTTTTT.

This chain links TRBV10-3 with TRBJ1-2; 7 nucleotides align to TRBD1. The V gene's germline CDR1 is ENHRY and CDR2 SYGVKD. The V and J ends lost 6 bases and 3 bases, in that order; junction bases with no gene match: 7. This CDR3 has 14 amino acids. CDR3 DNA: TGTGCCATCAGGCCACAGGGGCAGGACTATGGCTACACCTTC. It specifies CAIRPQGQDYGYTF.

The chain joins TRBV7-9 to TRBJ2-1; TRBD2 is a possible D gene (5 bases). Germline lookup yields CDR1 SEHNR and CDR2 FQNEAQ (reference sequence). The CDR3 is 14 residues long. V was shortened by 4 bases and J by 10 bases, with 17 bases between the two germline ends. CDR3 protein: CASSYSELTNEQFF. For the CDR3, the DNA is TGTGCCAGCAGCTATAGCGAATTAACCAACGAGCAGTTCTTC.

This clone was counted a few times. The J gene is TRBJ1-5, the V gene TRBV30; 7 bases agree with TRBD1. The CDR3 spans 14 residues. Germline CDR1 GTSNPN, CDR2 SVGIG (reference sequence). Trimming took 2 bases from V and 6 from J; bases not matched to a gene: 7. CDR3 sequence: CAWSSNRGPQPQHF. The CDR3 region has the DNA TGTGCCTGGAGTTCCAACAGGGGACCTCAGCCCCAGCATTTT. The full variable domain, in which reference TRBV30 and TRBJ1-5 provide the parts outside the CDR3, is SQTIHQWPATLVQPVGSPLSLECTVEGTSNPNLYWYRQAAGRGLQLLFYSVGIGQISSEVPQNLSASRPQDRQFILSSKKLLLSDSGFYLCAWSSNRGPQPQHFGDGTRLSIL.

DNA of the CDR3: TGCGCCAGCAGCTTGGGACAGGGGGGCGTAGGCAATCAGCCCCAGCATTTT. Translation: CASSLGQGGVGNQPQHF. The chain combines TRBV5-1 with TRBJ1-5, with TRBD1 matching over 9 bases. This CDR3 is 17 amino acids long. Germline loops: CDR1 SGHRS, CDR2 YFSETQ. The V gene end was trimmed by 0 bases and the J gene end by 2 bases; junction bases not matched to a gene: 6.

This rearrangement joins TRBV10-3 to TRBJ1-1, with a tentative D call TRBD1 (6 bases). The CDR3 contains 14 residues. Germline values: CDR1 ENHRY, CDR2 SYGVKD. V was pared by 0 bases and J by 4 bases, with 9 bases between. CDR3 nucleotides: TGTGCCATCAGTGAGTCAGGGGGATCCACTGAAGCTTTCTTT. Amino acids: CAISESGGSTEAFF.

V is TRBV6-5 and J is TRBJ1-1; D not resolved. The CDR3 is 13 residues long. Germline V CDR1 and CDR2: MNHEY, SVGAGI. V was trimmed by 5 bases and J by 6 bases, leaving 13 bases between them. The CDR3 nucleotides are TGTGCCAGCAGTAACCTGGCCAACGCTGAAGCTTTCTTT. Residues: CASSNLANAEAFF.

For the CDR3, the DNA is TGTGCCAGCAGCCCTAGGGGTAACAGGGGCTCCTACAATGAGCAGTTCTTC. This gives the protein CASSPRGNRGSYNEQFF. This chain joins TRBV7-9 and TRBJ2-1; 7 bases are shared with TRBD1. The germline V gene encodes CDR1 SEHNR and CDR2 FQNEAQ (reference sequence). The J segment lost 0 bases and the V segment lost 5 bases, leaving 10 bases of the junction unmatched. The CDR3 consists of 17 residues.

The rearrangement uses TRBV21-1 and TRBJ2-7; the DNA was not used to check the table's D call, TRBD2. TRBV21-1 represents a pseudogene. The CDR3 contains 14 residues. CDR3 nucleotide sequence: TGTGCCAGCCCCAGTCCGACCGGGATCGACGAGCAGTACTTC. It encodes CASPSPTGIDEQYF.

In nucleotides, the CDR3 is TGTGCCAGCAGTTACTCGACCGAGCTAGCCGGGGAGCTGTTTTTT. Translation gives CASSYSTELAGELFF. The chain carries TRBV6-6 and TRBJ2-2, with unresolved D. Germline lookup yields CDR1 MNHNY and CDR2 SVGAGI (reference sequence). Trimming left V 0 bases short and J 6 bases short, with 11 bases between. CDR3 length: 15 residues.

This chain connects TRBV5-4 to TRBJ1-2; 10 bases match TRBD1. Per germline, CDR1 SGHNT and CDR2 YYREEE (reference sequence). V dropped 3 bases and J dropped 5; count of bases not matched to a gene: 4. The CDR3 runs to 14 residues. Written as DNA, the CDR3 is TGTGCCAGCAGCTCGACAGGGGGCGGTTATGGCTACACCTTC. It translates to CASSSTGGGYGYTF.

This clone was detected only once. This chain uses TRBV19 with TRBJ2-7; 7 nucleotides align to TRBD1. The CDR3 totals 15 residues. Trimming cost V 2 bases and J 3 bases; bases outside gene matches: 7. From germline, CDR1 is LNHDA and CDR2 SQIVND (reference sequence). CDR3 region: CASSIRQQGDYEQYF. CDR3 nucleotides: TGTGCCAGTAGTATAAGACAGCAGGGGGACTACGAGCAGTACTTC.

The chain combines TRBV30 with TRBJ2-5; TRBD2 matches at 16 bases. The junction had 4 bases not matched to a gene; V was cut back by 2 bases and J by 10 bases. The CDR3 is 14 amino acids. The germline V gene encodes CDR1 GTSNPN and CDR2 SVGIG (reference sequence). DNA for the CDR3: TGTGCCTGGAGTACGGGACTAGCGGGAGGGGGCCAGTACTTC. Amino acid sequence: CAWSTGLAGGGQYF.

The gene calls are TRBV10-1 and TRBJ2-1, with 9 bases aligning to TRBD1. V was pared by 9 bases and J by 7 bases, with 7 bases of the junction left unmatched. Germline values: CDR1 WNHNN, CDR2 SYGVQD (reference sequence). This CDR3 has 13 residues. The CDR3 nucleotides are TGCGCCAGTGCCGGGACAGGGATAAATGAGCAGTTCTTC. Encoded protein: CASAGTGINEQFF.

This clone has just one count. The CDR3 DNA sequence: TGTGCCAGCAGTCTCTCGGGACAGGGGATTGTTACTGGAAACACCATATATTTT. Encoded protein: CASSLSGQGIVTGNTIYF. The chain combines TRBV6-6 with TRBJ1-3; 10 nucleotides align to TRBD1. This CDR3 is 18 amino acids long. The junction had 12 bases not matched to a gene; V was cut back by 5 bases and J by 2 bases. Germline values: CDR1 MNHNY, CDR2 SVGAGI (reference sequence).

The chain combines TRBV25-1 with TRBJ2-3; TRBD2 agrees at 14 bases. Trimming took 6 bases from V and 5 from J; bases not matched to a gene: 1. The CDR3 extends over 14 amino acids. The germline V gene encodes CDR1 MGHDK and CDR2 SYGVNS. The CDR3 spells CASRGLAGGDTQYF. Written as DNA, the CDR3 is TGTGCCAGCAGAGGACTAGCGGGAGGAGATACGCAGTATTTT.

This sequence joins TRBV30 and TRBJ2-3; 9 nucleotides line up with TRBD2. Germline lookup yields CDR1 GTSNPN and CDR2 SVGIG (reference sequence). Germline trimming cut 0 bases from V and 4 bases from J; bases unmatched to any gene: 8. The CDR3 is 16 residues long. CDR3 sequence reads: CAWSVQGAGGPDTQYF. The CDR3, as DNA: TGTGCCTGGAGTGTACAAGGGGCGGGAGGGCCAGATACGCAGTATTTT.

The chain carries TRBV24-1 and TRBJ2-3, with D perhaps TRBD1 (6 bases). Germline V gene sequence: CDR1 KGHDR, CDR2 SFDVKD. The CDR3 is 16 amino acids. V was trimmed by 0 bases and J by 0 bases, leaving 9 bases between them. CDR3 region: CATSDLGGTSTDTQYF. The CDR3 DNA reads TGTGCCACCAGTGATTTGGGGGGCACTAGCACAGATACGCAGTATTTT.

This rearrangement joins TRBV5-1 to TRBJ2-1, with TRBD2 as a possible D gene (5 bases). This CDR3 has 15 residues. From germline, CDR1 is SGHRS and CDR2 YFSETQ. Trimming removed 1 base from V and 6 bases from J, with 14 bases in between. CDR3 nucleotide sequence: TGCGCCAGCAGCTTGATGTCGTCTAGCTCCAATGAGCAGTTCTTC. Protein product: CASSLMSSSSNEQFF.

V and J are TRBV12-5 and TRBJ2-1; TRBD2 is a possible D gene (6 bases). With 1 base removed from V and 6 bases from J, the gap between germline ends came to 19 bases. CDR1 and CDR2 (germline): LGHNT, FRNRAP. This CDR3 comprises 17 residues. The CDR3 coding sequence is TGTGCTAGTGGTTTGGACCTGGGAGTCCGGGGAGGCAATGAGCAGTTCTTC. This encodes CASGLDLGVRGGNEQFF. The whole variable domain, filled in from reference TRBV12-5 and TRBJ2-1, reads DARVTQTPRHKVTEMGQEVTMRCQPILGHNTVFWYRQTMMQGLELLAYFRNRAPLDDSGMPKDRFSAEMPDATLATLKIQPSEPRDSAVYFCASGLDLGVRGGNEQFFGPGTRLTVL.

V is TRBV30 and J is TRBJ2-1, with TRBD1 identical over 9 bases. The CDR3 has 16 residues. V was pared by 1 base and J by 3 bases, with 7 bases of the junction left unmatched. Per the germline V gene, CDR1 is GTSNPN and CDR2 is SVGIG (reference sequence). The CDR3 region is CAWSAKTGGDYNEQFF. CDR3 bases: TGTGCCTGGAGTGCGAAAACAGGGGGCGACTACAATGAGCAGTTCTTC.

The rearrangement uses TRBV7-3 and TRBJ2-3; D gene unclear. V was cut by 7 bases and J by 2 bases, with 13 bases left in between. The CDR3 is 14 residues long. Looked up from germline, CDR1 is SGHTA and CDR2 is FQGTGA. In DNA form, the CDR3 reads TGTGCCAGCAATAAAGACGGAGACACAGATACGCAGTATTTT. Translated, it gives CASNKDGDTDTQYF.

CDR3 DNA: TGTGCCAGCAGCTCCTCGACAGGGGTGAACACCGGGGAGCTGTTTTTT. Translating gives CASSSSTGVNTGELFF. V gene TRBV7-9 combines with J gene TRBJ2-2; the match to TRBD1 covers 8 bases. After removal of 4 bases from V and 1 base from J, the junction contained 5 bases not matched to a gene. The CDR3 runs 16 residues. CDR1 SEHNR and CDR2 FQNEAQ come from the germline V gene (reference sequence).

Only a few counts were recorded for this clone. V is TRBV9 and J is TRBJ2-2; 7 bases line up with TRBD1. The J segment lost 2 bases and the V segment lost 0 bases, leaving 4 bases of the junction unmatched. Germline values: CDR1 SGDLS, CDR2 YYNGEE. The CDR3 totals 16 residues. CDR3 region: CASSVAGQQNTGELFF. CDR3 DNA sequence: TGTGCCAGCAGCGTAGCGGGACAGCAAAACACCGGGGAGCTGTTTTTT. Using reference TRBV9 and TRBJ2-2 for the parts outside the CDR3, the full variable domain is DSGVTQTPKHLITATGQRVTLRCSPRSGDLSVYWYQQSLDQGLQFLIQYYNGEERAKGNILERFSAQQFPDLHSELNLSSLELGDSALYFCASSVAGQQNTGELFFGEGSRLTVL.

For the CDR3, the DNA is TGCGCCAGCAGCGAAAGACCCCTCGGGACAGGATTCGGGCAAGAGACCCAGTACTTC. Amino acids: CASSERPLGTGFGQETQYF. This chain connects TRBV5-1 to TRBJ2-5, with TRBD1 matching 8 bases. Trimming cost V 4 bases and J 2 bases; bases outside gene matches: 19. This CDR3 contains 19 residues. The germline V gene encodes CDR1 SGHRS and CDR2 YFSETQ.